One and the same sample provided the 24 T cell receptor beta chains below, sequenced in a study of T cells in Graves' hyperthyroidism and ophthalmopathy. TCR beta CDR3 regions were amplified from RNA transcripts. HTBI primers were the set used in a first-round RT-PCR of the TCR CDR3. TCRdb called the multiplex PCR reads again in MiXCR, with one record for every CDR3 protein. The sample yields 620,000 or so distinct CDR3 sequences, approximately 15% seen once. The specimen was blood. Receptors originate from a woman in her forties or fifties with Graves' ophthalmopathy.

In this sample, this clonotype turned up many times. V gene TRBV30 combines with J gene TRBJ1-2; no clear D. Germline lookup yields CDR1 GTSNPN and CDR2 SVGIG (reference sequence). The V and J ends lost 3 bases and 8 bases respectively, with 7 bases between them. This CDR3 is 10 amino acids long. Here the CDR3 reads CAWRRRGYTF. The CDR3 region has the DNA TGTGCCTGGAGGCGGCGCGGCTACACCTTC.

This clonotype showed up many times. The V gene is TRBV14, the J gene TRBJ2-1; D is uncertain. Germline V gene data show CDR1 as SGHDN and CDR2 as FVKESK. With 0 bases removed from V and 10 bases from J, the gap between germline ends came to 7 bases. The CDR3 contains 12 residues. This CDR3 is CASSQENPEQFF. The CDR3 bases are TGTGCCAGCAGCCAAGAGAACCCCGAGCAGTTCTTC.

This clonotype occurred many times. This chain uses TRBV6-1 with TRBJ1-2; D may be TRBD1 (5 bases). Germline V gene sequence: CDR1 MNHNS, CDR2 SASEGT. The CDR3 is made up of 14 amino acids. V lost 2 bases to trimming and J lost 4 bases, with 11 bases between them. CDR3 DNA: TGTGCCAGCAGTGAATCGGGGGGAGGCTATGGCTACACCTTC. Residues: CASSESGGGYGYTF.

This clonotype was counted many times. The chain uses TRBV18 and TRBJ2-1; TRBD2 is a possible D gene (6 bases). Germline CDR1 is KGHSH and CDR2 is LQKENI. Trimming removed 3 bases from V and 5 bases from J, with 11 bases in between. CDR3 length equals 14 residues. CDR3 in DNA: TGTGCCAGCTCACCTGGGACTCTGGACAATGAGCAGTTCTTC. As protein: CASSPGTLDNEQFF.

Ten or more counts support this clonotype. CDR3 DNA sequence: TGCGCCAGCAGCCAAGTACCCCGAAAGTTGGACACTGAAGCTTTCTTT. This gives the protein CASSQVPRKLDTEAFF. The J gene is TRBJ1-1, the V gene TRBV4-1, with D unresolved. The CDR3 loop spans 16 amino acids. The germline gives CDR1 MGHRA, CDR2 YSYEKL. V lost 1 base to trimming and J lost 3 bases, with 15 bases between them.

The CDR3 sequence is CASSPRYTDTQYF. The CDR3 DNA follows: TGTGCCAGCAGCCCGCGGTACACAGATACGCAGTATTTT. This chain joins TRBV7-2 and TRBJ2-3, with no clear D. V lost 5 bases and J lost 2, with 8 bases in between. Germline V gives CDR1 SGHTA, CDR2 FQGNSA. This CDR3 is 13 amino acids long.

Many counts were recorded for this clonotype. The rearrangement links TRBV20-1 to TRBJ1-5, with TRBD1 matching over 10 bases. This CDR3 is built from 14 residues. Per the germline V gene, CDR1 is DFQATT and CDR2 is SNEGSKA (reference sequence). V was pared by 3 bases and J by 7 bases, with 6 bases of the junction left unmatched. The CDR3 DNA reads TGCAGTGCTAGTAATGTGGGACAGGGGCAGCCCCAGCATTTT. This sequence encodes CSASNVGQGQPQHF.

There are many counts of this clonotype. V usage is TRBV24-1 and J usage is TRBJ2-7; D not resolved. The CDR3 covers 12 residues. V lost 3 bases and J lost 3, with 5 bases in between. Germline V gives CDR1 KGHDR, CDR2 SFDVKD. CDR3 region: CATSDNDYEQYF. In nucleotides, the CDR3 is TGTGCCACCAGTGATAACGACTACGAGCAGTACTTC.

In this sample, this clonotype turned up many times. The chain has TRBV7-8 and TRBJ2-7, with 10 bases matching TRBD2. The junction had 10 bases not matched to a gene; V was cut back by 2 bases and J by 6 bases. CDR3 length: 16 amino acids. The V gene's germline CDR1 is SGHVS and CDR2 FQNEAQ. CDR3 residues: CASSLRASGSSAEQYF. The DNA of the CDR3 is TGTGCCAGCAGCTTAAGGGCTAGCGGGAGTTCCGCCGAGCAGTACTTC. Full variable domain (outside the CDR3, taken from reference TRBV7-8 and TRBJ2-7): GAGVSQSPRYKVAKRGQDVALRCDPISGHVSLFWYQQALGQGPEFLTYFQNEAQLDKSGLPSDRFFAERPEGSVSTLKIQRTQQEDSAVYLCASSLRASGSSAEQYFGPGTRLTVT.

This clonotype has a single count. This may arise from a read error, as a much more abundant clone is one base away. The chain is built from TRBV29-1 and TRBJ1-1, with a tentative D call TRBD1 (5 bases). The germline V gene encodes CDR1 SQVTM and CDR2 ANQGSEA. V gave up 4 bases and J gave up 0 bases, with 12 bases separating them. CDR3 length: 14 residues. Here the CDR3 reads CSVVGLGVNTEAFF. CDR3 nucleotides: TGCAGCGTTGTGGGGTTGGGGGTGAACACTGAAGCTTTCTTT.

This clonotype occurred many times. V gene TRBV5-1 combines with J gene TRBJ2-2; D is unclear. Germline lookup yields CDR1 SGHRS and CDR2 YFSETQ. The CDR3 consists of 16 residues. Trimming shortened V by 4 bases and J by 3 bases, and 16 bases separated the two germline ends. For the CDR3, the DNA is TGCGCCAGCAGCCCTACGGACCGTTGGTACACCGGGGAGCTGTTTTTT. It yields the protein CASSPTDRWYTGELFF.

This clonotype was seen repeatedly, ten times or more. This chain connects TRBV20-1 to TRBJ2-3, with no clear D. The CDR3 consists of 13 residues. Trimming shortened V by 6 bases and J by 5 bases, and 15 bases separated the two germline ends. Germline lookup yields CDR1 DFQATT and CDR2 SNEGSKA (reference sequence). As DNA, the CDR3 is TGCAGTGCCCCACTCACCACCCAAGATACGCAGTATTTT. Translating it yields CSAPLTTQDTQYF.

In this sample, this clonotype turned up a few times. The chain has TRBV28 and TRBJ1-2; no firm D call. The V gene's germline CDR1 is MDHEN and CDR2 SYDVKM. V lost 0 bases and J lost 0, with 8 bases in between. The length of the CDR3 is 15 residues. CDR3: CASSLWLQPNYGYTF. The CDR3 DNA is TGTGCCAGCAGTTTATGGCTGCAGCCTAACTATGGCTACACCTTC.

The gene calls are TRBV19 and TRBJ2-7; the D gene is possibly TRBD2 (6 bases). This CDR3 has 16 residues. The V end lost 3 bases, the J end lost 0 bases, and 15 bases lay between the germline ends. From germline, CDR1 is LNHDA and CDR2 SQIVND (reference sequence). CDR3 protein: CASSMTLRRGSYEQYF. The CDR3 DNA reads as TGTGCCAGTAGTATGACGCTGAGGCGGGGCTCCTACGAGCAGTACTTC.

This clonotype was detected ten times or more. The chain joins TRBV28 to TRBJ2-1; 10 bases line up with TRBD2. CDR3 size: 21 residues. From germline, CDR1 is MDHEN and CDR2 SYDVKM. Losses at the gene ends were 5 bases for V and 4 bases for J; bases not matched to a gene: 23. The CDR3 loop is CASSVIGTAGGSPNDYNEQFF. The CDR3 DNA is TGTGCCAGCAGTGTTATTGGTACAGCGGGAGGGTCCCCCAACGATTACAATGAGCAGTTCTTC.

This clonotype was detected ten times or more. Here the CDR3 DNA reads TGTGCTAGTGGTTCTCGCAGGGGGATTGAGCAGTTCTTC. Its protein product is CASGSRRGIEQFF. V gene TRBV12-5 combines with J gene TRBJ2-1, with TRBD1 matching over 7 bases. Looked up from germline, CDR1 is LGHNT and CDR2 is FRNRAP. V trimming: 4 bases; J trimming: 9 bases; junction bases outside the gene matches: 6. The CDR3 covers 13 residues. Full variable domain (remainder filled in from reference TRBV12-5 and TRBJ2-1): DARVTQTPRHKVTEMGQEVTMRCQPILGHNTVFWYRQTMMQGLELLAYFRNRAPLDDSGMPKDRFSAEMPDATLATLKIQPSEPRDSAVYFCASGSRRGIEQFFGPGTRLTVL.

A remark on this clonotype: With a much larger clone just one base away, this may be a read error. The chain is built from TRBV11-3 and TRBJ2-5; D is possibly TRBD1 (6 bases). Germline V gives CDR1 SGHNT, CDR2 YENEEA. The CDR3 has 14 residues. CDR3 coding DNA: TGTGCCAGCAGCTTGGGGGACAATCAAGAGCCCCAGTACTTC. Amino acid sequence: CASSLGDNQEPQYF.

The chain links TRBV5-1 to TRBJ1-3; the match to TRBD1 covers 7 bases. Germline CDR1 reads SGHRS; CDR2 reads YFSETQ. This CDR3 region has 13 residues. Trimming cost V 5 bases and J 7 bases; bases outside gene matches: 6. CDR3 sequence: CASRTDRENTIYF. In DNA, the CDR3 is TGCGCCAGCAGGACCGACAGGGAGAACACCATATATTTT.

The CDR3 DNA reads as TGTGCCAGCCGACTTACTCGGGGAGTTAACACCGGGGAGCTGTTTTTT. Amino acids: CASRLTRGVNTGELFF. This chain connects TRBV6-2 or TRBV6-3 to TRBJ2-2; tentatively, D is TRBD2 (5 bases). The CDR3 totals 16 residues. The V gene lost 8 bases and the J gene lost 2 bases, with 18 bases spanning the gap. Germline V gene data show CDR1 as MNHEY and CDR2 as SVGEGT.

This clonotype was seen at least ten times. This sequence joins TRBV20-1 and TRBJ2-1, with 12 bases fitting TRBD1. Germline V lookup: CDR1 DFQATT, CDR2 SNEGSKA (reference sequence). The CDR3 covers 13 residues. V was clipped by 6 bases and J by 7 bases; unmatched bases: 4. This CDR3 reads CSAPGQGANEQFF. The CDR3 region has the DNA TGCAGTGCACCGGGACAGGGGGCAAATGAGCAGTTCTTC.

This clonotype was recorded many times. The CDR3 here is CASRRREREFRTQYF. The DNA for the CDR3 is TGTGCCAGCAGGAGACGGGAGCGGGAGTTTCGTACGCAGTATTTT. The rearrangement joins TRBV12-3 or TRBV12-4 to TRBJ2-3; 8 bases are shared with TRBD2. This CDR3 region has 15 residues. J gave up 8 bases and V 6 bases, and 13 bases lay outside the gene matches.

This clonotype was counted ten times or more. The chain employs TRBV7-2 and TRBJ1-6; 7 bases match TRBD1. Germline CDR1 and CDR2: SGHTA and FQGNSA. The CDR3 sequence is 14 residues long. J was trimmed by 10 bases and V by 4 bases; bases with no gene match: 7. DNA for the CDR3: TGTGCCAGCAGCTCCAGACAGGGCCGCTCACCCCTCCACTTT. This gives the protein CASSSRQGRSPLHF. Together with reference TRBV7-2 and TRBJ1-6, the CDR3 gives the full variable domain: GAGVSQSPSNKVTEKGKDVELRCDPISGHTALYWYRQSLGQGLEFLIYFQGNSAPDKSGLPSDRFSAERTGGSVSTLTIQRTQQEDSAVYLCASSSRQGRSPLHFGNGTRLTVT.

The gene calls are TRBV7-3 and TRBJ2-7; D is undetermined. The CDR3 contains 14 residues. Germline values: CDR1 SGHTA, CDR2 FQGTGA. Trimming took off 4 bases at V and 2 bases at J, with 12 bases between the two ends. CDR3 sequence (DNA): TGTGCCAGCAGCTCAACGTTCGGACCCTACGAGCAGTACTTC. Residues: CASSSTFGPYEQYF. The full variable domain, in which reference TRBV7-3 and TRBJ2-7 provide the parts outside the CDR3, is GAGVSQTPSNKVTEKGKYVELRCDPISGHTALYWYRQSLGQGPEFLIYFQGTGAADDSGLPNDRFFAVRPEGSVSTLKIQRTERGDSAVYLCASSSTFGPYEQYFGPGTRLTVT.

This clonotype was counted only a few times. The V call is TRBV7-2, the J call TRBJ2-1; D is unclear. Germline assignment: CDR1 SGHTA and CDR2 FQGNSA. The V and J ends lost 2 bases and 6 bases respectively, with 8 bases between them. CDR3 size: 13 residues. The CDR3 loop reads CASSLPPSNEQFF. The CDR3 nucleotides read TGTGCCAGCAGCTTACCCCCTAGCAATGAGCAGTTCTTC.